The 2 T cell receptor beta chains below all came from one sample that was sequenced in a study of early T cells in non-severe SARS-CoV-2 infection. TCRdb ran MiXCR on the 5' RACE reads and lists one entry per CDR3 protein. The sample has about 39,000 distinct CDR3 sequences, roughly 5% seen once. Sequenced material: whole blood. These receptors were taken from an adult who was a healthcare worker with PCR-confirmed SARS-CoV-2 infection or an uninfected control (not recorded which).

The chain recombines TRBV6-5 with TRBJ1-3; no firm D call. CDR3 size: 14 residues. CDR1 and CDR2 from the germline V gene are MNHEY and SVGAGI. Trimming pared 0 bases from V and 0 bases from J, leaving 3 bases between. CDR3 nucleotide sequence: TGTGCCAGCAGTTACTCTGCCTCTGGAAACACCATATATTTT. Translated, it gives CASSYSASGNTIYF.

This clonotype came up many times. This chain joins TRBV12-3 or TRBV12-4 and TRBJ2-7; no clear D gene. The CDR3 covers 11 residues. The germline V and J ends were trimmed by 6 bases and 4 bases, with 7 bases remaining between them. CDR3 in amino acids: CASRNYYEQYF. The CDR3 bases are TGTGCCAGCAGAAACTATTACGAGCAGTACTTC.